Given below is one T cell receptor beta chain in context. What it binds is not known. The data belong to a study of T cells expressing NK-cell markers. Study-level information: Obtained from sorted CD3+CD56+NKG2C+, CD3+CD56+NKG2C- and CD3+CD56-NKG2C+ T cells were the TCR beta repertoires. Just one sequenced donor of eight was HCMV-seronegative, while seven were seropositive.

TCRdb re-called the 5' RACE reads and gives one entry per CDR3 protein, without DNA. Its table lists 350,000 to 400,000 distinct CDR3 sequences. Whole-study results and caveats: The study did not resolve the HCMV specificity of expanded NKG2C+ T cell clones.

The CDR3 is 12 residues long. Germline lookup yields CDR1 SQVTM and CDR2 ANQGSEA. Sequenced material: blood T cells: a sorted CD56 or NKG2C T cell subset, CD4+ or CD8+ T cells, or bulk PBMC T cells (not recorded which). The V gene is TRBV29-1, the J gene TRBJ2-7; TCRdb designates TRBD2, a call that cannot be tested without DNA. The clonotype was recovered from a woman in her forties or fifties in good health. The CDR3 spells CSVGLPSYEQYF.